This TCR beta chain derives from a study of blood T cell repertoires in COVID-19. Overall study: COVID-19 samples, acute and convalescent, were from the United States, Italy and Spain. Sources were T cells, B-cell-depleted T cells, or PBMCs; the material itself was cDNA or gDNA.

Germline V lookup: CDR1 LGHNT, CDR2 FRNRAP. V was pared by 2 bases and J by 7 bases, with 8 bases between. This CDR3 is built from 12 residues. Methods used by the authors: For nucleated cells, counts were estimated from reference gene primer amplification. Sequencing was performed with immunoSEQ multiplex PCR; in TCRdb, only in-frame clones are kept and a portion is missing. V, J and clone size derive from that table, while D and trimming were established from the DNA sequence. The table shows under 200,000 clones, with around four fifths occurring only once. While infection was still active, Seattle patients were enrolled and then followed longitudinally.

V and J are TRBV12-5 and TRBJ1-1, with D unresolved. The sequenced sample consisted of peripheral blood. The sequence derives from a woman between 65 and 79 years old with COVID-19, enrolled during active disease. The CDR3 DNA follows: TGTGCTAGTGGTTTGAGGGCGGGTGAAGCTTTCTTT. Translating gives CASGLRAGEAFF.